This TCR beta chain was sequenced in a study of blood T cell dynamics during melanoma immunotherapy. The data were produced by immunoSEQ multiplex PCR, yet TCRdb's version contains in-frame clones alone and is incomplete. Among 11,000 or so clones listed, roughly 88% were seen once. The time point was: week 3, after first cycle of checkpoint inhibitor. Samples come from before therapy and from week 3 after the first blockade cycle. Patients had no prior systemic cancer treatment, immunosuppressants or other active cancers. The CDR3 is made up of 15 amino acids. The V and J ends lost 10 bases and 1 base respectively, with 19 bases between them. Germline V gene sequence: CDR1 MNHNY, CDR2 SVGAGI (reference sequence).

The chain recombines TRBV6-6 with TRBJ1-1, with a tentative D call TRBD1 (5 bases). Source: blood, taken from a patient treated with checkpoint blockade. This clonotype was sampled from a human donor with melanoma. CDR3 sequence reads: CATGILGVGNTEAFF. In DNA, the CDR3 is TGTGCCACCGGGATACTGGGGGTCGGGAACACTGAAGCTTTCTTT.